This T cell receptor beta chain was retrieved from a study of blood T cell repertoires in COVID-19 (dated by TCRdb to between 2020 and 2021). Background on the whole study: Samples from collaborators originated in the United States, Italy and Spain and spanned both the acute and convalescent phases of COVID-19. Deeply sampled blood TCRbeta repertoires from subjects exposed to, actively infected with, or recovered from COVID-19 were included in the dataset. HLA class I and class II types, where available, came from metadata supplied by the sample provider rather than from assay-based typing. Samples were obtained from the ongoing ImmuneRACE study (first 160 participants) and from some 1,200 subjects provided by 6 global collaborators. A de-identified subject ID, COVID-19 status, age in years and sex were almost always included in the sample metadata. The repertoires were released in a freely available public database intended as a resource for research on the immune response to SARS-CoV-2. The material from the prospective study consisted of cDNA or gDNA derived from T cells, B-cell-depleted T cells, or PBMCs.

The immunoSEQ Assay, a bias-controlled multiplex PCR, was used to amplify TCRbeta CDR3 regions from genomic DNA. Processing in the source paper ran as follows. Within the assay, amplification of reference gene primers was used to estimate how many nucleated cells each sample contained. To quantify the absolute abundance of each unique TCRbeta CDR3 rearrangement, sequence reads were collapsed and filtered. For each sample, productive Simpson clonality was calculated as the square root of Simpson's diversity index over productive rearrangements. TCRdb's version of the immuneACCESS table is confined to in-frame rearrangements and falls short of the full clone set. An unresolved V gene accounts for under half of the shortfall where checked; the remainder is of unknown origin. V and J calls and clone size are as listed in that table; D and trimming were resolved from the DNA. A total of 310,000 or so clones appear in this sample, around 86% of them only once. The ten largest clones take up 1% of the sample.

In the case of this clone: Its antigen remains undetermined. Base qualities were left out, and no much larger clone turns up one base away.

The full study reports these points: Clinical and demographic metadata were provided uncurated, with the amount varying by source and participant.

The collaborating institutions used their own protocols to collect whole blood in K2EDTA tubes. For TCRbeta analysis, collaborator samples were shipped as frozen whole blood, as isolated PBMCs, or as DNA extracted from either sample type. This clonotype was obtained from a man between 50 and 59 years old with active or convalescent COVID-19. Sample: peripheral blood.

The CDR3 loop reads CSVEEGRRSYEQYF. The DNA sequence follows: TGCAGCGTTGAAGAAGGCAGGCGCTCCTACGAGCAGTACTTC. The chain uses TRBV29-1 and TRBJ2-7; no confident D gene assignment can be made. The CDR3 goes from the cysteine to the phenylalanine over 14 residues. Only the CDR3 portion is preserved as DNA: 42 bases, with reading frame beginning at the first base. V is reduced by 0 bases and J by 0 bases, leaving a spacing of 9 bases between them. For CDR1 and CDR2, the germline V gene lists SQVTM and ANQGSEA.